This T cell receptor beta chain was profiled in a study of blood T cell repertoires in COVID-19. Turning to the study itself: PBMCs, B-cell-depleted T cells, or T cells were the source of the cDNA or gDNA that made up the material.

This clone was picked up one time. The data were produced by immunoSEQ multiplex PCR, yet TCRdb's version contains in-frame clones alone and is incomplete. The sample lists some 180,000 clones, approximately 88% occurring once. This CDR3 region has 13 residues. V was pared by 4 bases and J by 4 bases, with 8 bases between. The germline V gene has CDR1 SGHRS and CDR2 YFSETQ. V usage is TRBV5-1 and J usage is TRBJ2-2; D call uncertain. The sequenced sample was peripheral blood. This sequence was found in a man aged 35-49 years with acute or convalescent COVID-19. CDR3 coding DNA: TGCGCCAGCAGCCAGACTGTCACCGGGGAGCTGTTTTTT. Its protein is CASSQTVTGELFF.